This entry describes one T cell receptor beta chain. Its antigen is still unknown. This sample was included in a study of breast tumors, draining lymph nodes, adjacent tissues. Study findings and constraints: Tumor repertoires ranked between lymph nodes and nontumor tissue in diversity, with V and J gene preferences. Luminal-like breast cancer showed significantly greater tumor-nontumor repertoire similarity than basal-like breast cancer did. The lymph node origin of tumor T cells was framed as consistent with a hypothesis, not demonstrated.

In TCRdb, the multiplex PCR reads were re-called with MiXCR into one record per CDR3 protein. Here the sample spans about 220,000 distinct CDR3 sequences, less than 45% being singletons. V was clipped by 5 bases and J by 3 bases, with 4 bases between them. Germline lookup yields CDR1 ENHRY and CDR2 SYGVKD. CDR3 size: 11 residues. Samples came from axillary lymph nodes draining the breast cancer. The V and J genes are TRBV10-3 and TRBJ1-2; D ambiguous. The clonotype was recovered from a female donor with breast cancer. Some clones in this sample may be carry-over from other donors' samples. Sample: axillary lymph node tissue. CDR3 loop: CAISRHYGYTF. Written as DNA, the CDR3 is TGTGCCATCAGTAGGCACTATGGCTACACCTTC.